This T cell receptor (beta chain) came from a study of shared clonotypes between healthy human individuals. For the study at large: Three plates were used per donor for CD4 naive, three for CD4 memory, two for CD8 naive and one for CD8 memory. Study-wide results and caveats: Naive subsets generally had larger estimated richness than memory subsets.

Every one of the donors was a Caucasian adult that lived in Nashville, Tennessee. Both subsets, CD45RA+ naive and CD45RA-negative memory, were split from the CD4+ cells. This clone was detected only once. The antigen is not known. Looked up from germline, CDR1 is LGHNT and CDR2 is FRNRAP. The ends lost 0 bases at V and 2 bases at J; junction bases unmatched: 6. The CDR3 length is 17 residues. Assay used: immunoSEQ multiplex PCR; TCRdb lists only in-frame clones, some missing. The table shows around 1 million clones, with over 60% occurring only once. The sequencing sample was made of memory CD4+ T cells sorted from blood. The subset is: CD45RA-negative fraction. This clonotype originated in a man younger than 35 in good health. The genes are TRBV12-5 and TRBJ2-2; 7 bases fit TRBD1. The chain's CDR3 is CASGLVLGGKNTGELFF. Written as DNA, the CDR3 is TGTGCTAGTGGTTTGGTACTAGGGGGCAAAAACACCGGGGAGCTGTTTTTT.